The T cell receptor (beta chain) described here comes from a study of PD-1 blockade in mismatch repair-deficient tumors. At the level of the study: Enrolled about 2013-2016, patients had progressing, pretreated mismatch repair-deficient cancers of about a dozen types. Study-level results: Tumor-resident clones, often absent from pretreatment blood, expanded after pembrolizumab and then contracted.

Worth noting for this clone: The target antigen is unknown.

The table came from immunoSEQ multiplex PCR; TCRdb's copy has only in-frame clones and leaves some out. Altogether more than 95,000 clones are present, 85% to 90% being singletons, with the ten largest covering 13%. All patients were mismatch repair deficient, assessed by either PCR or immunohistochemistry. The TCR-sequenced patients were a few responders to pembrolizumab. The CDR3 is made up of 15 amino acids. Trimming took 0 bases from V and 0 from J, leaving 9 bases between them. Germline V gives CDR1 SGHDN, CDR2 FVKESK. This receptor was obtained from an adult with mismatch repair-deficient cancer. The V call is TRBV14, the J call TRBJ2-7, with D perhaps being TRBD1 or TRBD2 (5 bases each). The sequenced sample was peripheral blood, obtained 44 weeks after starting pembrolizumab. CDR3 nucleotide sequence: TGTGCCAGCAGCCAAGAAGGGACGGGCTCCTACGAGCAGTACTTC. This codes for CASSQEGTGSYEQYF.